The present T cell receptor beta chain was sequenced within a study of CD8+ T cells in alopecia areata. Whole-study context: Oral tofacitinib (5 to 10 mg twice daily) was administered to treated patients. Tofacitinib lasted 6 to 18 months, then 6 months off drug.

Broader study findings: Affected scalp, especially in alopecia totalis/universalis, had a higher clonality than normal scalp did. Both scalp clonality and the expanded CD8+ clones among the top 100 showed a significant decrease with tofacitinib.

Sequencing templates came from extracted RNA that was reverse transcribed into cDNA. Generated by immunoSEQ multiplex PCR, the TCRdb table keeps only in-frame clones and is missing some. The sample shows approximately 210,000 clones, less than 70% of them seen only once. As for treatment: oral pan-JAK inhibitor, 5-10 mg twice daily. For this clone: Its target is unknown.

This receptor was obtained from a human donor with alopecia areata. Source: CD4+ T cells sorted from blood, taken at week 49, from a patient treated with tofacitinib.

The CDR3 sequence: CAWSGTGIGEQFF. The DNA for the CDR3 is TGTGCCTGGAGTGGGACAGGAATTGGTGAGCAGTTCTTC. The chain is built from TRBV30 and TRBJ2-1; TRBD1 matches 7 bases. CDR3 length equals 13 residues. Germline-derived CDR1 and CDR2 are GTSNPN and SVGIG (reference sequence). The V segment lost 1 base and the J segment 9 bases; nucleotides outside the gene matches: 6.